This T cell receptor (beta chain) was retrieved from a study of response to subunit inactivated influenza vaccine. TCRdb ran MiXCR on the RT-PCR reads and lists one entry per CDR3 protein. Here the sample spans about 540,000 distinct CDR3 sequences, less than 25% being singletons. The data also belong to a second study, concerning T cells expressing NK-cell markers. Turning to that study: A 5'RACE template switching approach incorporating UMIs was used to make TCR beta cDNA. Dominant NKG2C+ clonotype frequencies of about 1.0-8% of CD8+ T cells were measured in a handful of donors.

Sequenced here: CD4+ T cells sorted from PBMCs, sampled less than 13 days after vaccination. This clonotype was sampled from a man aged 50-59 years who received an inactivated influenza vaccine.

The CDR3 spells CASRFRQGETQYF. As DNA, the CDR3 is TGTGCCAGCAGATTCAGACAGGGGGAGACCCAGTACTTC. The chain carries TRBV7-8 and TRBJ2-5; 8 positions agree with TRBD1. The CDR3 extends over 13 amino acids. Germline V gene lookup returns CDR1 SGHVS and CDR2 FQNEAQ. V trimming: 6 bases; J trimming: 5 bases; junction bases outside the gene matches: 5.